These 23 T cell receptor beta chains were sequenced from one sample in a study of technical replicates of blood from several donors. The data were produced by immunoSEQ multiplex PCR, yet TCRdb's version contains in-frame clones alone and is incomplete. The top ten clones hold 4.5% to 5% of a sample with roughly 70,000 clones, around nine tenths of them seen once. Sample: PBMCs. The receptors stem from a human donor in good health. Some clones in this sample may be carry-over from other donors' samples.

The CDR3 DNA sequence: TGTGCCAGCAGTTTGGGGCGGTCTTGGGAGACCCAGTACTTC. Its protein product is CASSLGRSWETQYF. V usage is TRBV7-2 and J usage is TRBJ2-5, with a weak D call TRBD1 (5 bases). Deletions cut 6 bases from V and 5 bases from J, with 16 bases between. The CDR3 extends over 14 amino acids. Germline CDR1 reads SGHTA; CDR2 reads FQGNSA. Full variable domain (outside the CDR3, taken from reference TRBV7-2 and TRBJ2-5): GAGVSQSPSNKVTEKGKDVELRCDPISGHTALYWYRQSLGQGLEFLIYFQGNSAPDKSGLPSDRFSAERTGGSVSTLTIQRTQQEDSAVYLCASSLGRSWETQYFGPGTRLLVL.

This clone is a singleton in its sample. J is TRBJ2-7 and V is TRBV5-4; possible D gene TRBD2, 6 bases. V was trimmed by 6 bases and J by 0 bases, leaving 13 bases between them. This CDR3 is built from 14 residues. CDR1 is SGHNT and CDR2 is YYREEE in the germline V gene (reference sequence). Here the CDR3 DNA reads TGTGCCAGCAACCTGCGGGGAAGCTCCTACGAGCAGTACTTC. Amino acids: CASNLRGSSYEQYF.

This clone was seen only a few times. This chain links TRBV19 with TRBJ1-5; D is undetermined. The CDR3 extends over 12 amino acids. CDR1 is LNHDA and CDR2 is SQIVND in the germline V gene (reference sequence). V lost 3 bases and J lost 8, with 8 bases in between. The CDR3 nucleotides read TGTGCCAGTAGTATTCCCCAGGAGCCCCAGCATTTT. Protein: CASSIPQEPQHF.

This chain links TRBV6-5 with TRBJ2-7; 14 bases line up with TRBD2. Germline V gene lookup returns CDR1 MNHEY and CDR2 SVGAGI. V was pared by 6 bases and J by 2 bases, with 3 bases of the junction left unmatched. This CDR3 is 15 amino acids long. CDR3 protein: CASSSTSGRAYEQYF. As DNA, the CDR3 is TGTGCCAGCAGCTCGACTAGCGGGAGGGCCTACGAGCAGTACTTC.

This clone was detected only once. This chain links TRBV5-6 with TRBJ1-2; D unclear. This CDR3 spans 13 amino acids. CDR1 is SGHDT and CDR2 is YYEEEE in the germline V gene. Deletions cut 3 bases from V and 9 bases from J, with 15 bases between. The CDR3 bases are TGTGCCAGCAGCTCCGGACGGGATTCGAGCTACACCTTC. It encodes CASSSGRDSSYTF.

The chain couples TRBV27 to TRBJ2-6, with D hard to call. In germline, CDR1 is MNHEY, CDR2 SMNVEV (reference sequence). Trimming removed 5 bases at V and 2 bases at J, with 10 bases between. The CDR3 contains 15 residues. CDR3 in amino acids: CASSPGSTGANVLTF. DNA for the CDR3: TGTGCCAGCAGTCCCGGTTCAACTGGGGCCAACGTCCTGACTTTC.

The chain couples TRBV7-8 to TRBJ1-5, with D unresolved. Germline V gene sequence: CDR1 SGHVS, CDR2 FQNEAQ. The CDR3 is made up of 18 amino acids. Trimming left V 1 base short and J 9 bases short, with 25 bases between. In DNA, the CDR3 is TGTGCCAGCAGCTTAGGTCCCCAGAGAGGGAGAATTTTAGGGCCCCAGCATTTT. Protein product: CASSLGPQRGRILGPQHF. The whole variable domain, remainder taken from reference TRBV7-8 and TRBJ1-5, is GAGVSQSPRYKVAKRGQDVALRCDPISGHVSLFWYQQALGQGPEFLTYFQNEAQLDKSGLPSDRFFAERPEGSVSTLKIQRTQQEDSAVYLCASSLGPQRGRILGPQHFGDGTRLSIL.

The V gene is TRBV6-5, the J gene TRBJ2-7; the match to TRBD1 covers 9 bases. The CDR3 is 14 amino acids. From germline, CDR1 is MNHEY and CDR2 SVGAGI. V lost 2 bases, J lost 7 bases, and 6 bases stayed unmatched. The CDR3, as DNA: TGTGCCAGCAGTTACCAGGACAGGGGTCGGGAGCAGTACTTC. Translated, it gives CASSYQDRGREQYF.

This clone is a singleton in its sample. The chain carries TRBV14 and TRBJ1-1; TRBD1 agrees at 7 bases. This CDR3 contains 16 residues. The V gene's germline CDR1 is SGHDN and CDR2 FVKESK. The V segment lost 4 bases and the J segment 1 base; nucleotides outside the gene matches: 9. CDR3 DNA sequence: TGTGCCAGCAGCCGATACCGAGACAGGGCGAACACTGAAGCTTTCTTT. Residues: CASSRYRDRANTEAFF.

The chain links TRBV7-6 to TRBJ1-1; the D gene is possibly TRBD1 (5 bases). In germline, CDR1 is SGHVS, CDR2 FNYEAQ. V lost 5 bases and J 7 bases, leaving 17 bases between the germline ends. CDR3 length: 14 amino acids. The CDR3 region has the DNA TGTGCCAGCAGCCTTAGCAGGGAAAAGGATGAAGCTTTCTTT. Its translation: CASSLSREKDEAFF. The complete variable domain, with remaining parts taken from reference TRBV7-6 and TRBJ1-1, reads GAGVSQSPRYKVTKRGQDVALRCDPISGHVSLYWYRQALGQGPEFLTYFNYEAQQDKSGLPNDRFSAERPEGSISTLTIQRTEQRDSAMYRCASSLSREKDEAFFGQGTRLTVV.

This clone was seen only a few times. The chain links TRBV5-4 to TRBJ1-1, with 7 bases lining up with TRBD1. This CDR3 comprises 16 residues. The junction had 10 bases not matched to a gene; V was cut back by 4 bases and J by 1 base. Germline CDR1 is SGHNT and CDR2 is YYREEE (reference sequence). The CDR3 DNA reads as TGTGCCAGCAGCCCAATGCTAAGGGGGCGGAACACTGAAGCTTTCTTT. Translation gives CASSPMLRGRNTEAFF.

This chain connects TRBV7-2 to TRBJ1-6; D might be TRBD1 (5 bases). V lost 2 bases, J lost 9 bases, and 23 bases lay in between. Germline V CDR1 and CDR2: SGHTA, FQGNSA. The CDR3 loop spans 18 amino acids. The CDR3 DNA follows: TGTGCCAGCAGCTTATCCCGGGGGTGGGGAGCAGTCGTTTCACCCCTCCACTTT. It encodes CASSLSRGWGAVVSPLHF.

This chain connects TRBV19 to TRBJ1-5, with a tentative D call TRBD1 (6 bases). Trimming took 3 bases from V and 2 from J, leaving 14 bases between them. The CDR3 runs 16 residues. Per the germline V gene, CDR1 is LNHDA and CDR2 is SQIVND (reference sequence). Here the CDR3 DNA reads TGTGCCAGTAGTATGTGGGGGCCATTCGGCAATCAGCCCCAGCATTTT. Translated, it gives CASSMWGPFGNQPQHF.

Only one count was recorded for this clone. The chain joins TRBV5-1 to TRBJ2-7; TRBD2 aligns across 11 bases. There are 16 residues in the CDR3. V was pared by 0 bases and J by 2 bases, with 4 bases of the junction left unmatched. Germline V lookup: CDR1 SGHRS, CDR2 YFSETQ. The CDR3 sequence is CASSLVLAGGAYEQYF. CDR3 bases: TGCGCCAGCAGCTTGGTCCTAGCGGGAGGCGCCTACGAGCAGTACTTC.

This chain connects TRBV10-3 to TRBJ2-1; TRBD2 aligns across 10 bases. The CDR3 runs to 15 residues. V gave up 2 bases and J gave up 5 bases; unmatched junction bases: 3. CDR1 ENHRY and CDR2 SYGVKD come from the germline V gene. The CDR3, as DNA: TGTGCCATCAGTGAGCGACTAGCGGGCAACAATGAGCAGTTCTTC. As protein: CAISERLAGNNEQFF.

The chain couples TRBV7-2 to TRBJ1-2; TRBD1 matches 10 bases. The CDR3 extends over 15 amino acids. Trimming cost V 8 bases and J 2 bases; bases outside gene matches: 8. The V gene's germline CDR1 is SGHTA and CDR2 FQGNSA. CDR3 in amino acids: CASGGGQGSNYGYTF. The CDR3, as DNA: TGTGCCAGCGGGGGGGGACAGGGGTCGAACTATGGCTACACCTTC.

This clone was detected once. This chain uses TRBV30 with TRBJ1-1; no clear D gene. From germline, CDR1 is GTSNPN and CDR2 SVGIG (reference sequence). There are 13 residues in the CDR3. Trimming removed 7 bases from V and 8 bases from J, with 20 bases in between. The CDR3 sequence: CAFNGGQLLEAFF. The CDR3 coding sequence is TGTGCCTTTAATGGAGGGCAATTATTAGAAGCTTTCTTT. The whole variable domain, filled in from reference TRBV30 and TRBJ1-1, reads SQTIHQWPATLVQPVGSPLSLECTVEGTSNPNLYWYRQAAGRGLQLLFYSVGIGQISSEVPQNLSASRPQDRQFILSSKKLLLSDSGFYLCAFNGGQLLEAFFGQGTRLTVV.

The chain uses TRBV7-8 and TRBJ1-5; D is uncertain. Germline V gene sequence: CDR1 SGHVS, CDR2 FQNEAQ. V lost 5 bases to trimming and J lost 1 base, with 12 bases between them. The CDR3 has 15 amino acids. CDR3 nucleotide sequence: TGTGCCAGCAGCCTACAGAGGGCAAGCAATCAGCCCCAGCATTTT. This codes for CASSLQRASNQPQHF.

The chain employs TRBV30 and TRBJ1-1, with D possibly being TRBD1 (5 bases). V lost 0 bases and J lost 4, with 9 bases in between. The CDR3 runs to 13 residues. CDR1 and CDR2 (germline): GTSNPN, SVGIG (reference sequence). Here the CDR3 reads CAWSVGGGTEAFF. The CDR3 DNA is TGTGCCTGGAGTGTCGGGGGGGGCACTGAAGCTTTCTTT. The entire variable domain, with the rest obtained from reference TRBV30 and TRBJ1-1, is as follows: SQTIHQWPATLVQPVGSPLSLECTVEGTSNPNLYWYRQAAGRGLQLLFYSVGIGQISSEVPQNLSASRPQDRQFILSSKKLLLSDSGFYLCAWSVGGGTEAFFGQGTRLTVV.

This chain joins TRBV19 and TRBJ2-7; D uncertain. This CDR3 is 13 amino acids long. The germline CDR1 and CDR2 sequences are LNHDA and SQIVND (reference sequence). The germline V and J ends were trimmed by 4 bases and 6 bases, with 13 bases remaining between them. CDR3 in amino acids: CASSTRPSSEQYF. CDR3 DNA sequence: TGTGCCAGTAGTACTAGACCCAGTTCCGAGCAGTACTTC.

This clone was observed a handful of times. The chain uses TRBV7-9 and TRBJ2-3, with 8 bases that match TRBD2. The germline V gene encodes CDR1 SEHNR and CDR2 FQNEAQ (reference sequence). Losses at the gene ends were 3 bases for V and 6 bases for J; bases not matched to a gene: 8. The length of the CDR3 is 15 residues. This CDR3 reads CASSFASGSRDTQYF. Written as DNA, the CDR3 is TGTGCCAGCAGCTTTGCCAGCGGGAGTAGGGATACGCAGTATTTT. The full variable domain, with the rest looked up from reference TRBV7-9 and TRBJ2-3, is DTGVSQNPRHKITKRGQNVTFRCDPISEHNRLYWYRQTLGQGPEFLTYFQNEAQLEKSRLLSDRFSAERPKGSFSTLEIQRTEQGDSAMYLCASSFASGSRDTQYFGPGTRLTVL.

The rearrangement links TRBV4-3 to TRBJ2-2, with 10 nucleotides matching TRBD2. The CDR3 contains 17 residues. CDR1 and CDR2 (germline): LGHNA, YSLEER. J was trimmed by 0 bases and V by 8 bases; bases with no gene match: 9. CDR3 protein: CASQPSGGDPNTGELFF. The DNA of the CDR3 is TGCGCCAGCCAACCGAGCGGGGGGGACCCGAACACCGGGGAGCTGTTTTTT.

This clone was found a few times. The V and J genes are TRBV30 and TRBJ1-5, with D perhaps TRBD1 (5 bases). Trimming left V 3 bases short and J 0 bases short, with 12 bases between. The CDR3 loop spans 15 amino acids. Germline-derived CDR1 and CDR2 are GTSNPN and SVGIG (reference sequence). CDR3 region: CAWSFRGTSNQPQHF. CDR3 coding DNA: TGTGCCTGGAGCTTCCGGGGGACTAGCAATCAGCCCCAGCATTTT. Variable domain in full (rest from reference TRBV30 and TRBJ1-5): SQTIHQWPATLVQPVGSPLSLECTVEGTSNPNLYWYRQAAGRGLQLLFYSVGIGQISSEVPQNLSASRPQDRQFILSSKKLLLSDSGFYLCAWSFRGTSNQPQHFGDGTRLSIL.